The entry that follows covers one TCR beta chain sequence. The sample originates from a study of cytomegalovirus exposure and HLA in healthy donors. CDR1 is MNHEY and CDR2 is SMNVEV in the germline V gene (reference sequence). V lost 3 bases and J lost 4, with 16 bases in between. The CDR3 consists of 15 residues. The study ran its PCR with 60 Vbeta and 13 Jbeta primers. Measured with immunoSEQ multiplex PCR; TCRdb has only the in-frame clones, and not every one. The sample carries under 150,000 clones, 76% recorded once. The TCR sequence derives from a woman between 40 and 50 years old in good health and CMV-seronegative. The V gene is TRBV27, the J gene TRBJ2-7; a possible D gene is TRBD2 (7 bases). The specimen sequenced was PBMCs. The CDR3 region is CASSFGGGQGYEQYF. The CDR3 DNA reads as TGTGCCAGCAGTTTTGGGGGGGGCCAGGGGTACGAGCAGTACTTC.